The rows below give T cell receptor beta chains drawn from one sample of a study of blood T cell repertoires in COVID-19. The data were produced by immunoSEQ multiplex PCR, yet TCRdb's version contains in-frame clones alone and is incomplete. The sample has about 410,000 clones; 89% are singletons. Sequenced input: peripheral blood. The receptor set was obtained from a woman in her forties with COVID-19, enrolled during active disease. CDR3s include the opening cysteine and the closing phenylalanine or tryptophan. D genes are given only for firm matches. Size is stated for part of the rows, as once, few or many counts, or as a class when the clone is expanded.

abundance,v_gene,j_gene,d_gene,CDR3nt,CDR3aa
.,TRBV6-1,TRBJ1-3,.,TGTGCCAGCAGTGAAGCTCCGGGGATCACTGGAAACACCATATATTTT,CASSEAPGITGNTIYF
once,TRBV4-3,TRBJ1-1,TRBD1,TGCGCCAGCAGCCAAGTGACAGGGACTTTGGGGGAAGCTTTCTTT,CASSQVTGTLGEAFF
.,TRBV14,TRBJ1-4,.,TGTGCCAGCAGCCAGAGGACAGCGTCGAATGAAAAACTGTTTTTT,CASSQRTASNEKLFF
.,TRBV30,TRBJ1-1,TRBD1,TGTGCCTGGAGTGTAGAGGCCGGGACAGGGGTCCGAATTGGGGGCGCTTTCTTT,CAWSVEAGTGVRIGGAFF
.,TRBV3-1/TRBV3-2,TRBJ1-6,.,TGTGCCAGCAGCCCAGGAAGCCAGTTTTCGGCCCTCCACTTT,CASSPGSQFSALHF
.,TRBV5-4,TRBJ1-1,TRBD1,TGTGCCAGCAGCTTGCTAGGGGGCCGTGAAGCTTTCTTT,CASSLLGGREAFF
once,TRBV5-5,TRBJ2-2,.,TGTGCCAGCAGCTTGGCCCCGAGGGTTACCGGGGAGCTGTTTTTT,CASSLAPRVTGELFF
.,TRBV14,TRBJ2-5,TRBD2,TGTGCCAGCAGCCTCTTAGCGGGAGTGGGACAAGAGACCCAGTACTTC,CASSLLAGVGQETQYF
.,TRBV19,TRBJ1-6,TRBD1,TGTGCCAGTAGTATAGGACACAGGGGACTCAATTCACCCCTCCACTTT,CASSIGHRGLNSPLHF
.,TRBV27,TRBJ2-1,.,TGTGCCAGCAGTTTATCGGTGGAGGGGTACAATGAGCAGTTCTTC,CASSLSVEGYNEQFF
.,TRBV27,TRBJ1-5,.,TGTGCCAGCAGTTTTTCGGGGTATCAGCCCCAGCATTTT,CASSFSGYQPQHF
.,TRBV7-9,TRBJ2-7,.,TGTGCCAGCAGCTTAGTTGGGCAGGGATACGAGCAGTACTTC,CASSLVGQGYEQYF
.,TRBV3-1/TRBV3-2,TRBJ2-1,.,TGTGCCAGCAGCCAGGCAGGGGCGGACAATGAGCAGTTCTTC,CASSQAGADNEQFF
.,TRBV3-1/TRBV3-2,TRBJ1-2,TRBD1,TGTGCCAGCAGCCAAGTCACGGCAGGGGGTGACGGCTACACCTTC,CASSQVTAGGDGYTF
.,TRBV29-1,TRBJ2-2,TRBD1,TGCAGCGCTGAAACAGGGGGCCGGAACACCGGGGAGCTGTTTTTT,CSAETGGRNTGELFF
once,TRBV10-1,TRBJ1-5,.,TGCGCCAGCAGTGAATCCTGGGGAGGTAGGAGCAATCAGCCCCAGCATTTT,CASSESWGGRSNQPQHF
.,TRBV28,TRBJ1-3,TRBD1,TGTGCCAGCAGCGGAAACCCAGGGGGGAGAAACACCATATATTTT,CASSGNPGGRNTIYF
.,TRBV25-1,TRBJ1-1,.,TGTGCCAGCAGTGTTACGGGGGGCGGAAGGGCTGAAGCTTTCTTT,CASSVTGGGRAEAFF
.,TRBV27,TRBJ1-2,TRBD1,TGTGCCAGCAGTCCAGGACGGGACAGGCTTCTCGGTGGCTACACCTTC,CASSPGRDRLLGGYTF
.,TRBV12-3/TRBV12-4,TRBJ1-5,.,TGTGCCAGCAGTTTAGACTGGAATCAGCCCCAGCATTTT,CASSLDWNQPQHF
.,TRBV5-4,TRBJ2-1,TRBD1,TGTGCCAGCAGCCGGGACAGGAGGGTCGATGAGCAGTTCTTC,CASSRDRRVDEQFF
.,TRBV4-3,TRBJ1-6,TRBD1,TGCGCCAGCAGCCAAGAAAGACAGGGTATGGATAATTCACCCCTCCACTTT,CASSQERQGMDNSPLHF
.,TRBV27,TRBJ2-7,.,TGTGCCAGCAGTTTATCTCGGGTTTACGAGCAGTACTTC,CASSLSRVYEQYF
.,TRBV15,TRBJ1-5,.,TGTGCCACCAGCAGGGGGCTTGACAATCAGCCCCAGCATTTT,CATSRGLDNQPQHF
.,TRBV14,TRBJ1-1,.,TGTGCCAGCAGCCAAGGGAGCGGTTTTCGAGCTTTCTTT,CASSQGSGFRAFF
.,TRBV30,TRBJ1-2,.,TGTGCCTTAATGCGGGGGCTAGCTAACTATGGCTACACCTTC,CALMRGLANYGYTF
.,TRBV5-4,TRBJ2-2,.,TGTGCCAGCAGCCGGGCACAGGGAAACACCGGGGAGCTGTTTTTT,CASSRAQGNTGELFF
.,TRBV7-2,TRBJ1-1,.,TGTGCCAGCAGCTACGACAGCCCGAGCACTGAAGCTTTCTTT,CASSYDSPSTEAFF
.,TRBV12-3/TRBV12-4,TRBJ2-1,TRBD1,TGTGCCAGCAGGAACAGGGGGTACAATGAGCAGTTCTTC,CASRNRGYNEQFF
.,TRBV18,TRBJ1-2,TRBD1,TGTGCCAGCTCACCTGGACAGGGGAACTATGGCTACACCTTC,CASSPGQGNYGYTF
.,TRBV29-1,TRBJ1-1,TRBD1,TGCAGCGTGATCACCGGGACAGGGGGTGAAGCTTTCTTT,CSVITGTGGEAFF
.,TRBV5-1,TRBJ2-1,.,TGCGCCAGCAGCTTTAAATCCTCAGGTTTTGAGCAGTTCTTC,CASSFKSSGFEQFF
.,TRBV19,TRBJ2-7,.,TGTGCCAGTAGTATAGGAGAGGGCTACGAGCAGTACTTC,CASSIGEGYEQYF
.,TRBV14,TRBJ1-4,TRBD1,TGTGCCAGCCGAACCTGGACAGGACGACTGTTTTTT,CASRTWTGRLFF
.,TRBV5-5,TRBJ1-5,TRBD1,TGTGCCAGCAGCCCGGCAGGGGGCGCGGATCAGCCCCAGCATTTT,CASSPAGGADQPQHF
once,TRBV6-2/TRBV6-3,TRBJ1-1,.,TGTGCCAGCAGTTACTCTTCCAGGCACAACTTT,CASSYSSRHNF
.,TRBV7-3,TRBJ1-2,TRBD1,TGTGCCAGCAGCCCACGGGACAGGGGTGCTCAAGGCTACACCTTC,CASSPRDRGAQGYTF
once,TRBV5-4,TRBJ1-6,.,TGTGCCAGCAGCCCTTTACAGGGTCGGGTTAATTCACCCCTCCACTTT,CASSPLQGRVNSPLHF
.,TRBV7-2,TRBJ2-3,.,TGTGCCAGCAGATCAACAGGGTCGGGGGATACGCAGTATTTT,CASRSTGSGDTQYF
.,TRBV28,TRBJ1-4,.,TGTGCCAGCAGCACCCCCGCGGTTTCAACTAATGAAAAACTGTTTTTT,CASSTPAVSTNEKLFF
.,TRBV5-8,TRBJ2-7,TRBD1,TGTGCCAGCACCTCCCTGAGAAGGGACAGGGGATACGAGCAGTACTTC,CASTSLRRDRGYEQYF
.,TRBV14,TRBJ2-3,.,TGTGCCAGCAGCCAGCGGTTCGCAGATACGCAGTATTTT,CASSQRFADTQYF
.,TRBV6-5,TRBJ1-1,.,TGTGCCATCGGGGGAGCGAACACTGAAGCTTTCTTT,CAIGGANTEAFF
.,TRBV3-1/TRBV3-2,TRBJ2-7,.,TGTGCCAGCAGCCAAGAATCGTACGAGCAGTACTTC,CASSQESYEQYF
.,TRBV5-4,TRBJ2-3,TRBD2,TGTGCCAGCAGCTCTGGGACTAGCGGGAGGGTTGGAGATACGCAGTATTTT,CASSSGTSGRVGDTQYF
.,TRBV11-2,TRBJ2-2,TRBD1,TGTGCCAGCAGCTTAACCGGGACAGGGGACACCGGGGAGCTGTTTTTT,CASSLTGTGDTGELFF
.,TRBV6-2/TRBV6-3,TRBJ2-7,TRBD1,TGTGCCAGCAGTTACAATCCGGGACAGAGCTCCTACGAGCAGTACTTC,CASSYNPGQSSYEQYF
.,TRBV19,TRBJ1-1,.,TGTGCCAGTAGTATAAGATCAGGGATGAACACTGAAGCTTTCTTT,CASSIRSGMNTEAFF
.,TRBV5-8,TRBJ1-2,TRBD1,TGTGCCAGCAGCTTTACAGGGGGCTATGGCTACACCTTC,CASSFTGGYGYTF
.,TRBV11-2,TRBJ2-2,.,TGTGCCAGCAGGCCGGGAAGGTGGGCCGGGGAGCTGTTTTTT,CASRPGRWAGELFF